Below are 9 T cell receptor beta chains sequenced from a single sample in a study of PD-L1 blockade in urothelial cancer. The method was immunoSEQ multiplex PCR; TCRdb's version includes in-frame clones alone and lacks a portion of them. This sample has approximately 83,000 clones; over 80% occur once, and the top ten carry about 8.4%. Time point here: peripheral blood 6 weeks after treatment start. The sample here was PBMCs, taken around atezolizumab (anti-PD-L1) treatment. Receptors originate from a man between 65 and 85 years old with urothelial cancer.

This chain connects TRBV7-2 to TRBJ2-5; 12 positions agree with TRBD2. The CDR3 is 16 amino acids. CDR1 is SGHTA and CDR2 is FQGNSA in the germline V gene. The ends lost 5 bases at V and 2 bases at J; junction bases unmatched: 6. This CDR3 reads CASSHGTSGPQETQYF. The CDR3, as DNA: TGTGCCAGCAGCCACGGGACTAGCGGGCCTCAAGAGACCCAGTACTTC.

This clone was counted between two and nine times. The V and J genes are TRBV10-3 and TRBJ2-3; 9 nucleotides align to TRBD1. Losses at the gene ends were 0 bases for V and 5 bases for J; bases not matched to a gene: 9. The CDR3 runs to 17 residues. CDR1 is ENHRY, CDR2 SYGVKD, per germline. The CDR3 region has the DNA TGTGCCATCAGTGAGTCGCTCGGGACAGGGTCAAAAGATACGCAGTATTTT. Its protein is CAISESLGTGSKDTQYF.

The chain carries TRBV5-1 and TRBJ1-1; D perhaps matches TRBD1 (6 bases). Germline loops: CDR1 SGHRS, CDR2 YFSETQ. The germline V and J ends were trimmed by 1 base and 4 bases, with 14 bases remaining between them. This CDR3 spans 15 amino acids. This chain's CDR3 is CASSLLRGASTEAFF. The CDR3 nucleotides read TGCGCCAGCAGCTTGCTTCGGGGGGCAAGCACTGAAGCTTTCTTT.

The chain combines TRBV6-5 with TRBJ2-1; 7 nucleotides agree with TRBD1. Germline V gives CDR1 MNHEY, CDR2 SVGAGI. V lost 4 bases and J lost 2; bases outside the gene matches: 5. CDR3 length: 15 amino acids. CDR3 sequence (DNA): TGTGCCAGCAGTTGGAGACAGGGCGCCTACAATGAGCAGTTCTTC. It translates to CASSWRQGAYNEQFF.

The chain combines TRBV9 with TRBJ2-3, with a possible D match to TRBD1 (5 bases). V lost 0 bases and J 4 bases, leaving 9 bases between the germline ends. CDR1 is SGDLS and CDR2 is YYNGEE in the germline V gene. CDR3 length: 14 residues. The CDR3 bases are TGTGCCAGCAGCGTAGCTGGGGCCCCAGATACGCAGTATTTT. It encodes CASSVAGAPDTQYF.

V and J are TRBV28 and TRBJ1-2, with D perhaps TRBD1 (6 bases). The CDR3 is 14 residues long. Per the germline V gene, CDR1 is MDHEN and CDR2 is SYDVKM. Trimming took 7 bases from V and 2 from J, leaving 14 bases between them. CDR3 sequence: CASMGTSENYGYTF. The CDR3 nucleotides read TGTGCCAGCATGGGGACAAGCGAGAACTATGGCTACACCTTC.

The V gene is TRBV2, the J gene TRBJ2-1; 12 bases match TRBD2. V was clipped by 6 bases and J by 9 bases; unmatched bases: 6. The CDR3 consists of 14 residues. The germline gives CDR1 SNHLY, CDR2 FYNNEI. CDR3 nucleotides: TGTGCCAGCAGAGGACTAGCGGGGAGCATTGAGCAGTTCTTC. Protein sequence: CASRGLAGSIEQFF.

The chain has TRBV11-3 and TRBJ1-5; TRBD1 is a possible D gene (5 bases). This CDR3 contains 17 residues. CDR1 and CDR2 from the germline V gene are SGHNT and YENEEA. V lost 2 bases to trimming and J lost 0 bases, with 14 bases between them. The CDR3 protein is CASSLPPGDYSNQPQHF. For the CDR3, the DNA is TGTGCCAGCAGCTTACCCCCGGGGGATTATAGCAATCAGCCCCAGCATTTT. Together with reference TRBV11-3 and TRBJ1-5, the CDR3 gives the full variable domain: EAGVVQSPRYKIIEKKQPVAFWCNPISGHNTLYWYLQNLGQGPELLIRYENEEAVDDSQLPKDRFSAERLKGVDSTLKIQPAELGDSAVYLCASSLPPGDYSNQPQHFGDGTRLSIL.

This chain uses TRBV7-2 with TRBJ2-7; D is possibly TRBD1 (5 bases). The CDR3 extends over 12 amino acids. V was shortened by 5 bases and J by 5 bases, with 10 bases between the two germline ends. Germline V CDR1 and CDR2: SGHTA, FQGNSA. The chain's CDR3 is CASSITTDEQYF. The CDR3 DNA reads TGTGCCAGCAGCATCACGACAGACGAGCAGTACTTC.